The clone carrying this TCR beta chain has just one count. What it recognizes is unknown. The protocol was immunoSEQ multiplex PCR, while the TCRdb copy is restricted to in-frame clones and leaves out a portion. Of some 10,000 clones detected, 76% appear once; the ten largest clones hold about a fifth. The junction had 3 bases not matched to a gene; V was cut back by 0 bases and J by 3 bases. In germline, CDR1 is SGDLS, CDR2 YYNGEE. The CDR3 extends over 16 amino acids. These data are taken from a study of OX40 agonist ivuxolimab in advanced cancers. Across the whole study: Three patients responded partially, comprising one with hepatocellular carcinoma and two with cutaneous melanoma. Study-level findings and limits: The average count of expanded clones was higher among CD8+ T cells than among CD4+. Part of the nonresponder group also had normalized T-cell clonal expansion that was low. At 0.1-3.0 mg/kg, partial responders had clonal expansion among the lowest observed.

The receptor was isolated from an adult with an advanced solid tumor such as melanoma, head and neck, liver or kidney cancer. J is TRBJ2-1 and V is TRBV9; 10 nucleotides line up with TRBD2. Specimen: CD4+ or CD8+ T cells sorted from blood, collected in a trial of the OX40 agonist ivuxolimab. The CDR3 here is CASSVGSGGGYNEQFF. The CDR3 nucleotides are TGTGCCAGCAGCGTAGGGAGCGGGGGGGGCTACAATGAGCAGTTCTTC.